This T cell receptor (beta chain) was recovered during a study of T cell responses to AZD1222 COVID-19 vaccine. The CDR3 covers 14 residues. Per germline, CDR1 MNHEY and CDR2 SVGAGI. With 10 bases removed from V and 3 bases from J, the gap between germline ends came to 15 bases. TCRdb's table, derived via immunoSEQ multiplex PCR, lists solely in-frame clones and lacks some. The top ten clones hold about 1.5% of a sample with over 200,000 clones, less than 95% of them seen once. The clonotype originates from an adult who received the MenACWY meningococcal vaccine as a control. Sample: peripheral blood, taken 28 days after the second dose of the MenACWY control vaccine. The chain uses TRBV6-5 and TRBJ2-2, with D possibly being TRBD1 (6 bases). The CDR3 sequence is CAIRAGDDTGELFF. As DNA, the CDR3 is TGTGCCATCAGGGCAGGGGATGACACCGGGGAGCTGTTTTTT.